The 5 T cell receptor beta chains below all came from one sample that was sequenced in a study of Graves' ophthalmopathy and Graves' hyperthyroidism. RNA served as the template for amplifying TCR beta CDR3 regions. An opening RT-PCR round employed HTBI primers and preceded a second-round multiplex PCR. TCRdb re-called the multiplex PCR reads through MiXCR, storing one row per CDR3 protein. The data show approximately 700,000 distinct CDR3 sequences, with around 40% seen just once and roughly 45% held by the top ten. Source material: peripheral blood. The receptors derive from an adult man with Graves' ophthalmopathy.

In this sample, this clonotype turned up a few times. The chain is built from TRBV19 and TRBJ1-4; 8 positions match TRBD1. This CDR3 comprises 15 residues. The V gene's germline CDR1 is LNHDA and CDR2 SQIVND (reference sequence). The ends lost 4 bases at V and 8 bases at J; junction bases unmatched: 9. The CDR3 loop reads CASSTGQGRGEKLFF. CDR3 coding DNA: TGTGCCAGTAGTACCGGACAGGGCAGAGGCGAAAAACTGTTTTTT. Combining the CDR3 with reference TRBV19 and TRBJ1-4 gives the whole variable domain DGGITQSPKYLFRKEGQNVTLSCEQNLNHDAMYWYRQDPGQGLRLIYYSQIVNDFQKGDIAEGYSVSREKKESFPLTVTSAQKNPTAFYLCASSTGQGRGEKLFFGSGTQLSVL.

A remark on this clonotype: This may be a read error: a much more frequent sequence differs by one nucleotide. The rearrangement joins TRBV10-2 to TRBJ1-1, with 8 bases identical to TRBD1. CDR3 size: 15 residues. Germline lookup yields CDR1 WSHSY and CDR2 SAAADI. The CDR3 DNA reads TGCGCCAGCAGTGATTTGACAGGGGAGAACATTGAAGCTTTCTTT. Translation gives CASSDLTGENIEAFF.

This clonotype was detected ten times or more. CDR3 loop: CATEGGWNYGYTF. The CDR3, as DNA: TGTGCCACAGAGGGCGGATGGAACTATGGCTACACCTTC. The rearrangement links TRBV19 to TRBJ1-2; D is ambiguous. This CDR3 is 13 amino acids long. V lost 10 bases and J 2 bases, leaving 14 bases between the germline ends. The V gene's germline CDR1 is LNHDA and CDR2 SQIVND (reference sequence).

In the case of this clonotype: A much more abundant neighbour one base away suggests this may be a read error. The chain joins TRBV10-3 to TRBJ2-7; 9 bases map to TRBD1. The CDR3 runs 14 residues. Per germline, CDR1 ENHRY and CDR2 SYGVKD. CDR3 residues: CTIRPGQGSYEQYF. Here the CDR3 DNA reads TGTACCATCAGGCCGGGACAGGGTTCGTACGAGCAGTACTTC.

The V call is TRBV7-2, the J call TRBJ2-5; 8 nucleotides agree with TRBD1. The germline gives CDR1 SGHTA, CDR2 FQGNSA. Losses at the gene ends were 5 bases for V and 5 bases for J; bases not matched to a gene: 7. This CDR3 is built from 14 residues. CDR3 amino acids: CASSVDRGAETQYF. The CDR3 nucleotides read TGTGCCAGCAGCGTAGACAGGGGCGCGGAGACCCAGTACTTC.